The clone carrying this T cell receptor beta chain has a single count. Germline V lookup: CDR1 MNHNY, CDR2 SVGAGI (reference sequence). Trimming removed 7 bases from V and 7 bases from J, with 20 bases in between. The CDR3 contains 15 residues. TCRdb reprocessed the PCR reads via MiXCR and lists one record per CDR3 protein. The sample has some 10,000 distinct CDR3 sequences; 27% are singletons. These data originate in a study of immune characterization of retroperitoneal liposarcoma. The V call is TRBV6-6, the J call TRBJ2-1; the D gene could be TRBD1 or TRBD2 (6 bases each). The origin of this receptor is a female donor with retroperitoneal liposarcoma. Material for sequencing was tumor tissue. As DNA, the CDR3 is TGTGCCAGCATTAACCAGGGGCTAGCGACGAATGAGCAGTTCTTC. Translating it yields CASINQGLATNEQFF.